The next 15 T cell receptor beta chains were all read from a single sample in a study of shared clonotypes between healthy human individuals. Measured with immunoSEQ multiplex PCR; TCRdb has only the in-frame clones, and not every one. The sample carries a few million clones, just under 95% recorded once. Sequencing input: naive CD4+ T cells from PBMCs. Subset defined: CD45RA+ positively selected. The receptor set was obtained from a man younger than 35 in good health. Some clones in this sample may be carry-over from other donors' samples.

This chain connects TRBV7-3 to TRBJ2-2, with 7 bases aligning to TRBD2. Germline values: CDR1 SGHTA, CDR2 FQGTGA. This CDR3 is built from 15 residues. V was pared by 3 bases and J by 4 bases, with 5 bases of the junction left unmatched. CDR3 amino acids: CASSFGGGATGELFF. The CDR3 DNA sequence: TGTGCCAGCAGCTTCGGGGGAGGGGCCACCGGGGAGCTGTTTTTT. Supplemented by reference TRBV7-3 and TRBJ2-2, the full variable domain reads GAGVSQTPSNKVTEKGKYVELRCDPISGHTALYWYRQSLGQGPEFLIYFQGTGAADDSGLPNDRFFAVRPEGSVSTLKIQRTERGDSAVYLCASSFGGGATGELFFGEGSRLTVL.

As regards this clone: In the same sample, other DNA sequences code for this CDR3. The genes are TRBV7-2 and TRBJ1-5; maybe TRBD1 (5 bases). CDR1 is SGHTA and CDR2 is FQGNSA in the germline V gene. V lost 4 bases to trimming and J lost 1 base, with 5 bases between them. This CDR3 has 13 residues. CDR3 region: CASSWDSNQPQHF. CDR3 coding DNA: TGTGCCAGCAGCTGGGACAGCAATCAGCCCCAGCATTTT.

The chain couples TRBV15 to TRBJ2-2; 11 bases are a match to TRBD1. The J segment lost 1 base and the V segment lost 3 bases, leaving 1 base of the junction unmatched. Germline CDR1 reads LNHNV; CDR2 reads YYDKDF (reference sequence). The length of the CDR3 is 16 residues. The CDR3 DNA is TGTGCCACCAGCAGGGGACAGGGGGTGAACACCGGGGAGCTGTTTTTT. This gives the protein CATSRGQGVNTGELFF.

This clone was recorded once. The same CDR3 is also encoded by other DNA sequences in this sample. The gene calls are TRBV14 and TRBJ2-7, with 9 nucleotides matching TRBD1. The CDR3 length is 14 residues. V shed 3 bases and J 2 bases; nucleotides not matched to a gene: 2. In germline, CDR1 is SGHDN, CDR2 FVKESK. CDR3 DNA sequence: TGTGCCAGCAGCCAGGACAGGGGACCCTACGAGCAGTACTTC. Translation: CASSQDRGPYEQYF.

The count of this clone is one. The chain recombines TRBV4-2 with TRBJ2-3, with TRBD2 identical over 8 bases. The CDR3 consists of 16 residues. Germline assignment: CDR1 LGHNA and CDR2 YNFKEQ. The J segment lost 3 bases and the V segment lost 2 bases, leaving 7 bases of the junction unmatched. The CDR3: CASSQLGTSLTDTQYF. CDR3 nucleotides: TGTGCCAGCAGCCAACTCGGGACTAGTCTTACAGATACGCAGTATTTT.

The V gene is TRBV6-6, the J gene TRBJ2-7; D uncertain. In germline, CDR1 is MNHNY, CDR2 SVGAGI (reference sequence). V was shortened by 4 bases and J by 3 bases, with 10 bases between the two germline ends. The CDR3 contains 13 residues. CDR3 region: CASSWQRDYEQYF. As DNA, the CDR3 is TGTGCCAGCAGTTGGCAGAGAGACTACGAGCAGTACTTC.

This chain uses TRBV23-1 with TRBJ2-1; no firm D call. TRBV23-1 is known as an ORF, though its function is uncertain. There are 16 residues in the CDR3. V was shortened by 4 bases and J by 3 bases, with 16 bases between the two germline ends. The CDR3 coding sequence is TGCGCCAGCAGTCCCCTTTGGGGTGGTCACTACAATGAGCAGTTCTTC. It codes for CASSPLWGGHYNEQFF.

The chain couples TRBV5-4 to TRBJ1-2; tentative D call: TRBD1 (5 bases). The CDR3 contains 16 residues. CDR1 and CDR2 from the germline V gene are SGHNT and YYREEE (reference sequence). Trimming removed 9 bases from V and 4 bases from J, with 25 bases in between. CDR3 residues: CATDRGVRQGSYGYTF. The CDR3 DNA follows: TGTGCCACCGACCGCGGGGTGCGGCAGGGTAGCTATGGCTACACCTTC.

Regarding this clone: The same CDR3 arises from other DNA sequences in this sample as well. V usage is TRBV19 and J usage is TRBJ2-7, with a weak D call TRBD1 (5 bases). There are 13 residues in the CDR3. CDR1 LNHDA and CDR2 SQIVND come from the germline V gene (reference sequence). V was shortened by 3 bases and J by 3 bases, with 9 bases between the two germline ends. CDR3 region: CASSIDRRYEQYF. The DNA of the CDR3 is TGTGCCAGTAGTATTGACAGACGCTACGAGCAGTACTTC.

This sequence joins TRBV5-1 and TRBJ2-2; D perhaps matches TRBD1 (5 bases). Germline CDR1 and CDR2: SGHRS and YFSETQ. V was clipped by 1 base and J by 2 bases, with 24 bases between them. The CDR3 contains 20 residues. CDR3 nucleotide sequence: TGCGCCAGCAGCTTGAAAGTAGGGGCAGATTTATCGGCCAACACCGGGGAGCTGTTTTTT. Amino acids: CASSLKVGADLSANTGELFF.

V usage is TRBV7-2 and J usage is TRBJ1-2, with D possibly matching TRBD1 (5 bases). Trimming took off 5 bases at V and 2 bases at J, with 15 bases between the two ends. The CDR3 length is 15 residues. Looked up from germline, CDR1 is SGHTA and CDR2 is FQGNSA. In nucleotides, the CDR3 is TGTGCCAGCAGCATCACCACAGGAGCCAACTATGGCTACACCTTC. Its protein product is CASSITTGANYGYTF.

This chain uses TRBV19 with TRBJ2-1, with 8 bases that match TRBD2. The V gene's germline CDR1 is LNHDA and CDR2 SQIVND (reference sequence). The CDR3 is 15 amino acids. The V and J ends lost 5 bases and 7 bases, in that order; junction bases with no gene match: 10. CDR3 residues: CASSDTGTRGNEQFF. In DNA, the CDR3 is TGTGCCAGTAGTGACACCGGGACTAGGGGAAATGAGCAGTTCTTC.

The CDR3 DNA follows: TGCGCCAGCAGCCAAGACCTCTGGACAGGGGGCGTCTATGGCTACACCTTC. Its translation is CASSQDLWTGGVYGYTF. This chain links TRBV4-3 with TRBJ1-2, with 11 bases identical to TRBD1. Looked up from germline, CDR1 is LGHNA and CDR2 is YSLEER. V lost 0 bases to trimming and J lost 4 bases; unmatched junction nucleotides: 7. CDR3 length: 17 amino acids.

This chain joins TRBV15 and TRBJ2-1, with TRBD2 matching 7 bases. Per germline, CDR1 LNHNV and CDR2 YYDKDF (reference sequence). Unmatched junction bases numbered 5, after V lost 1 base and J lost 5 bases. This CDR3 has 15 residues. The CDR3 is CATSRAPLADNEQFF. DNA for the CDR3: TGTGCCACCAGCAGAGCACCTCTAGCGGACAATGAGCAGTTCTTC.

The DNA for the CDR3 is TGTGCCAGCAGTGAAGTACCCGGGGTCCCCTGGAATGGCTACACCTTC. Amino acid sequence: CASSEVPGVPWNGYTF. The chain recombines TRBV6-1 with TRBJ1-2, with D hard to call. V lost 1 base to trimming and J lost 6 bases, with 18 bases between them. The CDR3 covers 16 residues. In germline, CDR1 is MNHNS, CDR2 SASEGT.